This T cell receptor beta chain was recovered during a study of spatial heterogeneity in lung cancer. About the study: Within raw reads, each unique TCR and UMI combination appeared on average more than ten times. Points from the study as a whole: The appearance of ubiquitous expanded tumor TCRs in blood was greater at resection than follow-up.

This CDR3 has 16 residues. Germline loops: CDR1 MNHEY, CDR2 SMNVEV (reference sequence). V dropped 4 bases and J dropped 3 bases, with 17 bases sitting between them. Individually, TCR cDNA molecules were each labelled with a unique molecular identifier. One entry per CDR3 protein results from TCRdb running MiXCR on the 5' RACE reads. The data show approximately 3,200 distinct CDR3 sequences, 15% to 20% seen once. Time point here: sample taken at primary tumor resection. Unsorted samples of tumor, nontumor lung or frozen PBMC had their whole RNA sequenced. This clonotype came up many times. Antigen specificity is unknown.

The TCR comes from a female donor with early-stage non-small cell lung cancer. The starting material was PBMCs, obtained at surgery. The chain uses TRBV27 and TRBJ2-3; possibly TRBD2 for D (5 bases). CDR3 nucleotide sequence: TGTGCCAGCAGTTCCGAGCAGCGGCCTATAACAGATACGCAGTATTTT. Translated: CASSSEQRPITDTQYF.